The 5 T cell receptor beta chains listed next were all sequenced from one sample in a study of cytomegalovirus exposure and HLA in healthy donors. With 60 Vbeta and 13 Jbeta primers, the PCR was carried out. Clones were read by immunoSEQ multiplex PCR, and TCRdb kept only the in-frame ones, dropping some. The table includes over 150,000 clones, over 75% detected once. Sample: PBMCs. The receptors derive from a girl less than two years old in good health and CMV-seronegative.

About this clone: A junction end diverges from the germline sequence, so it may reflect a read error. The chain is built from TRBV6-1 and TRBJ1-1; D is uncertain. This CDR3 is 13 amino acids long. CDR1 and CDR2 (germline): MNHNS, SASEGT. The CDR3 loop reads CAISSTSNTEAFF. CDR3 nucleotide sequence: TGTGCCATCAGTTCTACCTCGAACACTGAAGCTTTCTTT.

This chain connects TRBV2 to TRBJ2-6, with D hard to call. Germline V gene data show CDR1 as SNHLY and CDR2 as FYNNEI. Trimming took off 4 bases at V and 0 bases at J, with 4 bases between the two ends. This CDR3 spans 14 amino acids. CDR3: CASSGSSGANVLTF. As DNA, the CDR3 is TGTGCCAGCAGTGGTAGCTCTGGGGCCAACGTCCTGACTTTC. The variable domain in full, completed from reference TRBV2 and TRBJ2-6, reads EPEVTQTPSHQVTQMGQEVILRCVPISNHLYFYWYRQILGQKVEFLVSFYNNEISEKSEIFDDQFSVERPDGSNFTLKIRSTKLEDSAMYFCASSGSSGANVLTFGAGSRLTVL.

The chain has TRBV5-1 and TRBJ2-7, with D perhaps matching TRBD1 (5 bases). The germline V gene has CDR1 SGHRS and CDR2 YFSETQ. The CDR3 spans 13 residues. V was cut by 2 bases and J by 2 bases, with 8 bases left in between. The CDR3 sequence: CASSLQATYEQYF. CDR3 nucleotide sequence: TGCGCCAGCAGCTTACAGGCTACCTACGAGCAGTACTTC. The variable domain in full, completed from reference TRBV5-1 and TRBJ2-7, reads KAGVTQTPRYLIKTRGQQVTLSCSPISGHRSVSWYQQTPGQGLQFLFEYFSETQRNKGNFPGRFSGRQFSNSRSEMNVSTLELGDSALYLCASSLQATYEQYFGPGTRLTVT.

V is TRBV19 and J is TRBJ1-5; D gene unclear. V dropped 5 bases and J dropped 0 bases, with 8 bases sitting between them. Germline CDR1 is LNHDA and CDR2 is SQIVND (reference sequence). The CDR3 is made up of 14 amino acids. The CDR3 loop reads CASSAEYSNQPQHF. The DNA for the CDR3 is TGTGCCAGTAGTGCAGAATATAGCAATCAGCCCCAGCATTTT. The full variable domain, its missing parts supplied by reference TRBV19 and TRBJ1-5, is DGGITQSPKYLFRKEGQNVTLSCEQNLNHDAMYWYRQDPGQGLRLIYYSQIVNDFQKGDIAEGYSVSREKKESFPLTVTSAQKNPTAFYLCASSAEYSNQPQHFGDGTRLSIL.

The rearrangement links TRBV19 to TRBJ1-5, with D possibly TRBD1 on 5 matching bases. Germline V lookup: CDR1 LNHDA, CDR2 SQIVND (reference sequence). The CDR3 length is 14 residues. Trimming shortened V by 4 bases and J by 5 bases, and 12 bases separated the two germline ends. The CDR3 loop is CASSKGSGDQPQHF. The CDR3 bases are TGTGCCAGTAGTAAAGGGTCGGGGGATCAGCCCCAGCATTTT.